Shown below are 3 T cell receptor beta chains from a single sample sequenced in a study of monozygotic twins with inflammatory bowel disease. TCRdb reanalyzed the 5' RACE reads and collapses them to one entry per CDR3 protein, without DNA. The sample's table shows over 100,000 distinct CDR3 sequences. Sequencing input: blood. The receptors come from a human donor with ulcerative colitis or Crohn's disease, or a healthy co-twin of an affected twin (not recorded which).

The J gene is TRBJ2-1, the V gene TRBV20-1; the TCRdb D gene call, TRBD1, has no DNA to confirm it. Looked up from germline, CDR1 is DFQATT and CDR2 is SNEGSKA (reference sequence). This CDR3 is 14 amino acids long. The CDR3: CSAGGTRAYNEQFF.

The V and J genes are TRBV10-3 and TRBJ2-7; TCRdb reports TRBD1, a call that lacks DNA to check it against. Germline V CDR1 and CDR2: ENHRY, SYGVKD. The CDR3 contains 14 residues. This CDR3 is CAISDTRGFYEQYF.

V gene TRBV2 combines with J gene TRBJ2-1; the TCRdb D gene call, TRBD1, has no DNA to confirm it. CDR3 size: 15 residues. Germline V gives CDR1 SNHLY, CDR2 FYNNEI. CDR3 protein: CASRGQGEPLTREFF.